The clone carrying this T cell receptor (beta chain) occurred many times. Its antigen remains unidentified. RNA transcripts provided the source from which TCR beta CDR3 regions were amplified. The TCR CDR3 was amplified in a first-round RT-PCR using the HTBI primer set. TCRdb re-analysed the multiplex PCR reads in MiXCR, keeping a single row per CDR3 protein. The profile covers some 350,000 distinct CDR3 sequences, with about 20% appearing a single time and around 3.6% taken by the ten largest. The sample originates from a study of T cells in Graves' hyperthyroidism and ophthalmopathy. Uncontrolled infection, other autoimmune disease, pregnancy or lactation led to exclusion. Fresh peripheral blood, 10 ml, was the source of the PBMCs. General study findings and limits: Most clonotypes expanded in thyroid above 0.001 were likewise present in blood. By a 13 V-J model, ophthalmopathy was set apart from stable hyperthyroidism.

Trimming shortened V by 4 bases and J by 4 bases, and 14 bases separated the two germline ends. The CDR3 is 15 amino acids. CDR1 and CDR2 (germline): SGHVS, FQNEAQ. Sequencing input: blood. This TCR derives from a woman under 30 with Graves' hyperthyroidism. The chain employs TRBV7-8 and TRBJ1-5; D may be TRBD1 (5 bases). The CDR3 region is CASSSSGRGNQPQHF. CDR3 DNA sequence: TGTGCCAGCAGCTCCTCGGGACGGGGGAATCAGCCCCAGCATTTT.